This T cell receptor (beta chain) came from a study of cytomegalovirus exposure and HLA in healthy donors. About the study: Early released data comprised around 79 million unique TCRs from HLA-typed donors.

The study sampled nominally healthy donors, though unrecorded immune exposures were likely. Overall study results and limits: Most likely, a cluster of highly shared sequence variants arose as a sequencing artifact. Another analysis was done later, and it associated around 16,000 TCR beta sequences with HLA alleles at 0.05 false discovery rate.

The count of this clone is one. Its antigen is currently unknown. 13 Jbeta primers and 60 Vbeta primers were used for the PCR. Repertoires were generated with immunoSEQ multiplex PCR, while TCRdb's copy carries only in-frame clones and drops some. Of more than 85,000 clones listed, 70% to 80% are singletons. The germline gives CDR1 MNHNS, CDR2 SASEGT. This CDR3 comprises 14 residues. The V end was cut by 1 base, the J end by 5 bases, with 11 bases between. The chain carries TRBV6-1 and TRBJ2-5, with D tentatively TRBD1 (6 bases). Sequencing used PBMCs. The clonotype was recovered from a male donor in good health and CMV-seropositive. CDR3 loop: CASSEVQGWETQYF. The CDR3 DNA follows: TGTGCCAGCAGTGAAGTTCAGGGGTGGGAGACCCAGTACTTC.